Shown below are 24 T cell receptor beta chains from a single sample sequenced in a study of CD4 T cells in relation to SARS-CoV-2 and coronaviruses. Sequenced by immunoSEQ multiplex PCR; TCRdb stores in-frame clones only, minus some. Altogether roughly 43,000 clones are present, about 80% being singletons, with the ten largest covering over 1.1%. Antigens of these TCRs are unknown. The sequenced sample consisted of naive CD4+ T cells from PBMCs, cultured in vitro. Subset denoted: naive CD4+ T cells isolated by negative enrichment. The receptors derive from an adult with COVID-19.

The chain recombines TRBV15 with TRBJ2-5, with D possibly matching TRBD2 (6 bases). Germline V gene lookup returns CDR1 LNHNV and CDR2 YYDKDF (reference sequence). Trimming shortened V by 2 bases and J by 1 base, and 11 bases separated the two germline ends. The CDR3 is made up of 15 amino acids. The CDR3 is CATSRFNGGQETQYF. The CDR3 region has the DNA TGTGCCACCAGCAGATTTAACGGGGGCCAAGAGACCCAGTACTTC. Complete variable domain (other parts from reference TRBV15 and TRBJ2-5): DAMVIQNPRYQVTQFGKPVTLSCSQTLNHNVMYWYQQKSSQAPKLLFHYYDKDFNNEADTPDNFQSRRPNTSFCFLDIRSPGLGDTAMYLCATSRFNGGQETQYFGPGTRLLVL.

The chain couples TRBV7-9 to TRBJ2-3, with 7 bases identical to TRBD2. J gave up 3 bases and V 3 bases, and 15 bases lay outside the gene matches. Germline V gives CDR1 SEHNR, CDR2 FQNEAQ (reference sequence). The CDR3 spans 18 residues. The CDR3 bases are TGTGCCAGCAGCTTGTTGGGGAGGGTCGCTGGTAGGACAGATACGCAGTATTTT. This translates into CASSLLGRVAGRTDTQYF.

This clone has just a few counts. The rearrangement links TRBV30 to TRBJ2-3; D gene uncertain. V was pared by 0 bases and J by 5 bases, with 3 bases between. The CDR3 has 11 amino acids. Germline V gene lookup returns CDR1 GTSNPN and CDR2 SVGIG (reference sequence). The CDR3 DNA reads TGTGCCTGGAGTGTCGGAGATACGCAGTATTTT. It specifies CAWSVGDTQYF.

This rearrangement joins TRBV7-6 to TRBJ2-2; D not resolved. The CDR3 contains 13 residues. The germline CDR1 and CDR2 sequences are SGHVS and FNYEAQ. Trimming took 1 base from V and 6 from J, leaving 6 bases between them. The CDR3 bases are TGTGCCAGCAGCTTAGATTTGGCCGGGGAGCTGTTTTTT. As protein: CASSLDLAGELFF.

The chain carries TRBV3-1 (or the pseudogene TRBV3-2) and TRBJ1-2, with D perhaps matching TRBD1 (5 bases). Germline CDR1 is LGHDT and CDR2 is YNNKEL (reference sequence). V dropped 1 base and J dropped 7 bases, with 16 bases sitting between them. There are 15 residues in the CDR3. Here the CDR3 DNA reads TGTGCCAGCAGCCAAGCTGGAGTAGGGGAATCTGGCTACACCTTC. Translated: CASSQAGVGESGYTF.

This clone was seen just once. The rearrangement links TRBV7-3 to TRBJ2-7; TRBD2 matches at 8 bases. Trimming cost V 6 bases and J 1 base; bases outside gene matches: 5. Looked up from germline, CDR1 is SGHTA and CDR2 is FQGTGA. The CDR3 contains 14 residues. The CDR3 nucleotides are TGTGCCAGCAGTCCTCGGGGGGGGTCCTACGAGCAGTACTTC. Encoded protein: CASSPRGGSYEQYF.

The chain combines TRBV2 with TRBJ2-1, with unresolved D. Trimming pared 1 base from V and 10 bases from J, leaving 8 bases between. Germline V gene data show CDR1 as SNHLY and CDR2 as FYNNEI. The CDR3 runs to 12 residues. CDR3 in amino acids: CASSEGAYEQFF. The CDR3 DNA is TGTGCCAGCAGTGAAGGTGCCTACGAGCAGTTCTTC.

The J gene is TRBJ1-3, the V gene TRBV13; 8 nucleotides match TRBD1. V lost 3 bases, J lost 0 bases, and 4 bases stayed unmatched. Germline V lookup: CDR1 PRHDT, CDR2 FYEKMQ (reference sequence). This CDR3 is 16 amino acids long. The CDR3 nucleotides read TGTGCCAGCAGCTTCCGGGACAGGAGCTCTGGAAACACCATATATTTT. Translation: CASSFRDRSSGNTIYF.

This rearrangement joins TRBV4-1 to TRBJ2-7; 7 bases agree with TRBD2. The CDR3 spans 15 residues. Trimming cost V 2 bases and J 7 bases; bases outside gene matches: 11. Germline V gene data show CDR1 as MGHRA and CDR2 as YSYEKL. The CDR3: CASSQSSGEGLEQYF. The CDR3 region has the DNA TGCGCCAGCAGCCAATCTAGCGGCGAGGGGCTGGAGCAGTACTTC.

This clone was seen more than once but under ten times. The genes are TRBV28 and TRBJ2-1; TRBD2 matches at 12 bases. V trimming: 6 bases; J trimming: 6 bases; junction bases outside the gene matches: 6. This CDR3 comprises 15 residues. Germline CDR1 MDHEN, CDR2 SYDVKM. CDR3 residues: CASSLAGGNSNEQFF. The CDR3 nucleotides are TGTGCCAGCAGCCTAGCGGGAGGGAACTCCAATGAGCAGTTCTTC. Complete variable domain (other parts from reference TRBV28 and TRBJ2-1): DVKVTQSSRYLVKRTGEKVFLECVQDMDHENMFWYRQDPGLGLRLIYFSYDVKMKEKGDIPEGYSVSREKKERFSLILESASTNQTSMYLCASSLAGGNSNEQFFGPGTRLTVL.

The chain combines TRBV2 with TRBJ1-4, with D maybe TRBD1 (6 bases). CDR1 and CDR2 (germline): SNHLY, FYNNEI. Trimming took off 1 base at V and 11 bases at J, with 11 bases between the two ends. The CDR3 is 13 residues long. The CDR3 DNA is TGTGCCAGCAGTGAAGGAGGACAGCAGAAACTGTTTTTT. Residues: CASSEGGQQKLFF.

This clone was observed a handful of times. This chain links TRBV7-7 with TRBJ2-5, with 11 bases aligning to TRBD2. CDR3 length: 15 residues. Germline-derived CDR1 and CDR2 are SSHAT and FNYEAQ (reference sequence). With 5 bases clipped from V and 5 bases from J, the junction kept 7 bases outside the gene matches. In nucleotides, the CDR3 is TGTGCCAGCAGCGGAGGGACTAGCGGTGAGGAGACCCAGTACTTC. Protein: CASSGGTSGEETQYF.

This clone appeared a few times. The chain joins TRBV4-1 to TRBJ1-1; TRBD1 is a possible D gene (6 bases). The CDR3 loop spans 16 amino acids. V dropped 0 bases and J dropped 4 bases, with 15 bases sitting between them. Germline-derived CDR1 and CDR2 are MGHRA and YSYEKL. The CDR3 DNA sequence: TGCGCCAGCAGCCAAGAGGCGGCAGGGGTACGCACTGAAGCTTTCTTT. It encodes CASSQEAAGVRTEAFF.

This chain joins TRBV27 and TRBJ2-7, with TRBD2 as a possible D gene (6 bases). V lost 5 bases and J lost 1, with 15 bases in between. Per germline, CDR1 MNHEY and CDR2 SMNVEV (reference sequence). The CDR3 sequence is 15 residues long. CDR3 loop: CASSRGSESSYEQYF. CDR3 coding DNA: TGTGCCAGCAGTCGGGGGTCAGAGAGTTCCTACGAGCAGTACTTC.

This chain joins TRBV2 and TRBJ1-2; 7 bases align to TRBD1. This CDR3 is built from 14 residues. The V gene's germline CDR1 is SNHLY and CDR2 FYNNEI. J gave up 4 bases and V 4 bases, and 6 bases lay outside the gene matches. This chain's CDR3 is CASSGQGLSYGYTF. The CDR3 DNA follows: TGTGCCAGCAGTGGACAGGGTTTGTCCTATGGCTACACCTTC.

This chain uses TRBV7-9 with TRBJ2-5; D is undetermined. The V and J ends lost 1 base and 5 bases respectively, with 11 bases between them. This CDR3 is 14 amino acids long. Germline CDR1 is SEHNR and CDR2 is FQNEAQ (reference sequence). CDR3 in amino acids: CASSLVVTGETQYF. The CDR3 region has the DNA TGTGCCAGCAGCTTAGTGGTGACCGGCGAGACCCAGTACTTC.

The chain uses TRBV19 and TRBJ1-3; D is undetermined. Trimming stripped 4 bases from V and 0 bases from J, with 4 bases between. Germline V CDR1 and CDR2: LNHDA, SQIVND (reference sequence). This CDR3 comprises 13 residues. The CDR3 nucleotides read TGTGCCAGTAGTACCGTCTCTGGAAACACCATATATTTT. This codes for CASSTVSGNTIYF.

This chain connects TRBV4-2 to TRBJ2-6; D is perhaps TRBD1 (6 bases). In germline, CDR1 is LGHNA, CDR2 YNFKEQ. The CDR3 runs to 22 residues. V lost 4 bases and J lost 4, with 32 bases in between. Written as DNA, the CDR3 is TGTGCCAGCAGCCGAGTGCAGCCTCCAGGGACACTAGTTGGGGCGGGGGCCAACGTCCTGACTTTC. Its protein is CASSRVQPPGTLVGAGANVLTF.

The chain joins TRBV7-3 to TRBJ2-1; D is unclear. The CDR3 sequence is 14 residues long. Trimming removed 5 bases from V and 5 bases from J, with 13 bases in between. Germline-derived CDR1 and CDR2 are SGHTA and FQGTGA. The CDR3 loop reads CASSQSVQNNEQFF. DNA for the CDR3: TGTGCCAGCAGCCAGTCAGTACAGAACAATGAGCAGTTCTTC.

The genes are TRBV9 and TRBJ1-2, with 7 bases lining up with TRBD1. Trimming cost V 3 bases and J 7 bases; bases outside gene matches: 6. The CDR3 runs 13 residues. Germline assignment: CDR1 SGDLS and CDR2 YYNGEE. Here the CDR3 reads CASSGGTVLGYTF. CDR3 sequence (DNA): TGTGCCAGCAGCGGCGGGACAGTCCTTGGCTACACCTTC.

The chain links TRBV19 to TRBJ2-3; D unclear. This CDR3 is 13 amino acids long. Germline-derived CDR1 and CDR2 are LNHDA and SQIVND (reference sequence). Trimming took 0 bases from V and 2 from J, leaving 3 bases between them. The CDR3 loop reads CASSIENTDTQYF. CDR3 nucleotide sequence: TGTGCCAGTAGTATAGAAAACACAGATACGCAGTATTTT. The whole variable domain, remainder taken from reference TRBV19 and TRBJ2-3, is DGGITQSPKYLFRKEGQNVTLSCEQNLNHDAMYWYRQDPGQGLRLIYYSQIVNDFQKGDIAEGYSVSREKKESFPLTVTSAQKNPTAFYLCASSIENTDTQYFGPGTRLTVL.

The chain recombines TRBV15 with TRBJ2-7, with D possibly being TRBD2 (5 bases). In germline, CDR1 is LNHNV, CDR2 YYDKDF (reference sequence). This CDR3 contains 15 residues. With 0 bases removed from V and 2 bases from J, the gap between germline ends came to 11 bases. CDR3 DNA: TGTGCCACCAGCAGAGATCAACTAGTAGCCTACGAGCAGTACTTC. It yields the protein CATSRDQLVAYEQYF.

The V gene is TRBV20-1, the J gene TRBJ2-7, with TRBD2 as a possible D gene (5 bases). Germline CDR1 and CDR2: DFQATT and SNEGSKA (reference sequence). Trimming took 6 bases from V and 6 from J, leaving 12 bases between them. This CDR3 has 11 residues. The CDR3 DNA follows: TGCAGTGCGAACCTAGCTTTCGAGCAGTACTTC. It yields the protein CSANLAFEQYF.

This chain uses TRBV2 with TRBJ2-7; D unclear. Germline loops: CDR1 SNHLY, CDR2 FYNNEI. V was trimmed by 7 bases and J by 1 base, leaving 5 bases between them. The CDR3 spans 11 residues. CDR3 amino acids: CASMASYEQYF. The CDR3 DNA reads TGTGCCAGCATGGCGTCCTACGAGCAGTACTTC.